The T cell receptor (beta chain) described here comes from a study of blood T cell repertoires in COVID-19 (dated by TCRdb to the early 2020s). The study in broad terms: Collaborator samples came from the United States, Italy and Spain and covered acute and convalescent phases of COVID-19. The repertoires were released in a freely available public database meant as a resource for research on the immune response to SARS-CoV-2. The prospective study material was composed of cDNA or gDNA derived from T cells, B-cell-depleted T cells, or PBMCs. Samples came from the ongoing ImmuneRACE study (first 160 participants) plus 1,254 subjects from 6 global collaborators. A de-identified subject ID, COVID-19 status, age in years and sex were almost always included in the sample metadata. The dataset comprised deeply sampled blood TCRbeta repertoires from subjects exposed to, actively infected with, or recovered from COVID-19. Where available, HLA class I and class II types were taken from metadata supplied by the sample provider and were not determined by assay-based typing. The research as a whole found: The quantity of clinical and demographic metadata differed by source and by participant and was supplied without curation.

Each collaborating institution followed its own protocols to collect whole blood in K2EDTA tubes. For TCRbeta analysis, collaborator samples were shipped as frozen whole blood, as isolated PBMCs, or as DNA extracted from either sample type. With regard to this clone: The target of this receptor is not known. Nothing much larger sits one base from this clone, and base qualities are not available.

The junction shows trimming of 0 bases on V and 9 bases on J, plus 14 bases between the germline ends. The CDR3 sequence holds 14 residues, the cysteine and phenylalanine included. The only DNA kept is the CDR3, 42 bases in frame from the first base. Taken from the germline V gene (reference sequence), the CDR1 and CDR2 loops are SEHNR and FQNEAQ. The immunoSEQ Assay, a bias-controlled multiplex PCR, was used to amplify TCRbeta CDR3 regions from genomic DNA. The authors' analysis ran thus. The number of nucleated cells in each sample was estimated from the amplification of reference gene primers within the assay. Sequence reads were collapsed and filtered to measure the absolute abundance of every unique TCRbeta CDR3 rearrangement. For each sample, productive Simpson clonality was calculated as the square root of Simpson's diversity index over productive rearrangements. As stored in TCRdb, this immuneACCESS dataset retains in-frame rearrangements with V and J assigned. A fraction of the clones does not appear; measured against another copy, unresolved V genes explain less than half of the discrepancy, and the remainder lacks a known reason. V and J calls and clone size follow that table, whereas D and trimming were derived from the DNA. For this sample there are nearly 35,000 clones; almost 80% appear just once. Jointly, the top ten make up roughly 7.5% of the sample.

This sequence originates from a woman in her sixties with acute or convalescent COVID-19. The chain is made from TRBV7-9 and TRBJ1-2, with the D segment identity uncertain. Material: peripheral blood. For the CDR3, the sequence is CASSLAIELLRYTF. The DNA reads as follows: TGTGCCAGCAGCTTAGCAATTGAGTTGTTACGCTACACCTTC.